Presented here are 27 T cell receptor beta chains from one specimen sequenced in a study of blood T cell repertoires in COVID-19. TCRdb keeps only in-frame clones here, not all; method: immunoSEQ multiplex PCR. Of more than 60,000 clones detected, 87% appear once; the ten largest clones hold about 5.3%. Input material: peripheral blood. The source is a woman aged 80 or over with active or convalescent COVID-19.

This clone was found once. The genes are TRBV25-1 and TRBJ2-2; the match to TRBD2 covers 9 bases. J gave up 5 bases and V 5 bases, and 0 bases lay outside the gene matches. This CDR3 has 13 residues. Per germline, CDR1 MGHDK and CDR2 SYGVNS. The CDR3 loop is CASSTSGTGELFF. Here the CDR3 DNA reads TGTGCCAGCAGTACTAGCGGGACCGGGGAGCTGTTTTTT.

Here the CDR3 reads CASTHGTGGGYTF. CDR3 sequence (DNA): TGTGCCAGCACCCACGGGACAGGGGGCGGCTACACCTTC. This sequence joins TRBV12-3 or TRBV12-4 and TRBJ1-2, with TRBD1 matching over 12 bases. V lost 7 bases to trimming and J lost 8 bases; unmatched junction nucleotides: 5. This CDR3 is 13 amino acids long.

This clone appeared once. The chain joins TRBV11-3 to TRBJ1-2; D is uncertain. The CDR3 has 16 residues. CDR1 is SGHNT, CDR2 YENEEA, per germline. The V end was cut by 0 bases, the J end by 4 bases, with 15 bases between. CDR3 protein: CASSLDRETRRYGYTF. The CDR3, as DNA: TGTGCCAGCAGCTTAGACCGAGAGACAAGGCGCTATGGCTACACCTTC. The whole variable domain, remainder taken from reference TRBV11-3 and TRBJ1-2, is EAGVVQSPRYKIIEKKQPVAFWCNPISGHNTLYWYLQNLGQGPELLIRYENEEAVDDSQLPKDRFSAERLKGVDSTLKIQPAELGDSAVYLCASSLDRETRRYGYTFGSGTRLTVV.

The chain links TRBV7-2 to TRBJ1-2, with 8 nucleotides matching TRBD1. The CDR3 extends over 13 amino acids. J was trimmed by 7 bases and V by 5 bases; bases with no gene match: 6. In germline, CDR1 is SGHTA, CDR2 FQGNSA. The CDR3 coding sequence is TGTGCCAGCAGCACCGGGACAGGCGTTGGCTACACCTTC. Protein product: CASSTGTGVGYTF.

V and J are TRBV9 and TRBJ2-1, with 9 nucleotides matching TRBD2. The CDR3 extends over 19 amino acids. Losses at the gene ends were 4 bases for V and 2 bases for J; bases not matched to a gene: 16. Looked up from germline, CDR1 is SGDLS and CDR2 is YYNGEE. In DNA, the CDR3 is TGTGCCAGCAGCCCTCGAGGTAGCGGGAGCGTGAGAACCTACAATGAGCAGTTCTTC. Amino acids: CASSPRGSGSVRTYNEQFF. Supplemented by reference TRBV9 and TRBJ2-1, the full variable domain reads DSGVTQTPKHLITATGQRVTLRCSPRSGDLSVYWYQQSLDQGLQFLIQYYNGEERAKGNILERFSAQQFPDLHSELNLSSLELGDSALYFCASSPRGSGSVRTYNEQFFGPGTRLTVL.

The V call is TRBV30, the J call TRBJ2-1, with TRBD2 matching over 9 bases. Germline assignment: CDR1 GTSNPN and CDR2 SVGIG (reference sequence). V shed 6 bases, J shed 7 bases, and the junction held 10 bases outside the gene matches. This CDR3 region has 14 residues. CDR3 coding DNA: TGTGCCTGCAGGTTAGCGGGAGAGGTAAATGAGCAGTTCTTC. Its protein is CACRLAGEVNEQFF.

This clone has a single count. This chain joins TRBV2 and TRBJ2-6, with a weak D call TRBD2 (5 bases). V gave up 8 bases and J gave up 1 base, with 15 bases separating them. The germline V gene has CDR1 SNHLY and CDR2 FYNNEI. The CDR3 has 16 amino acids. CDR3 sequence reads: CASEYTGRSGANVLTF. The CDR3 region has the DNA TGTGCCAGCGAGTATACGGGGAGATCTGGGGCCAACGTCCTGACTTTC.

V is TRBV28 and J is TRBJ2-3; D not certain. The ends were cut back, 4 bases at V and 1 base at J, with 15 bases in the middle. The CDR3 sequence is 16 residues long. The germline gives CDR1 MDHEN, CDR2 SYDVKM. The CDR3: CASSSAGRPGTDTQYF. CDR3 bases: TGTGCCAGCAGTTCCGCAGGTAGGCCTGGCACAGATACGCAGTATTTT.

This clone turned up a few times. CDR3 DNA: TGTGCCAGTAGTGCCGAGACAGGCTATGGCTACACCTTC. Translation: CASSAETGYGYTF. The rearrangement joins TRBV19 to TRBJ1-2, with D possibly TRBD1 on 6 matching bases. Trimming took 5 bases from V and 4 from J, leaving 11 bases between them. This CDR3 has 13 amino acids. Germline V gene lookup returns CDR1 LNHDA and CDR2 SQIVND (reference sequence).

The chain joins TRBV6-5 to TRBJ2-7, with 9 bases fitting TRBD1. Losses at the gene ends were 5 bases for V and 6 bases for J; bases not matched to a gene: 8. Germline values: CDR1 MNHEY, CDR2 SVGAGI. The CDR3 loop spans 14 amino acids. CDR3 coding DNA: TGTGCCAGCAGTAAACCGGGACAGGGAGGCGAGCAGTACTTC. Encoded protein: CASSKPGQGGEQYF.

Only a few counts were recorded for this clone. The genes are TRBV11-2 and TRBJ1-2, with 9 positions matching TRBD1. The CDR3 extends over 14 amino acids. J gave up 6 bases and V 1 base, and 3 bases lay outside the gene matches. Looked up from germline, CDR1 is SGHAT and CDR2 is FQNNGV. CDR3 amino acids: CASSLGGTGHGYTF. The DNA for the CDR3 is TGTGCCAGCAGCTTAGGAGGGACAGGGCATGGCTACACCTTC.

This clone occurred once. V and J are TRBV10-2 and TRBJ2-7, with 14 bases identical to TRBD2. CDR1 WSHSY and CDR2 SAAADI come from the germline V gene. J was trimmed by 6 bases and V by 0 bases; bases with no gene match: 13. The CDR3 covers 19 residues. As DNA, the CDR3 is TGCGCCAGCAGTGAGTCGATTCCCGGACTAGCGGGAGGAAGAGGCGAGCAGTACTTC. This translates into CASSESIPGLAGGRGEQYF.

The chain carries TRBV7-2 and TRBJ2-2; 7 bases agree with TRBD1. The CDR3 consists of 15 residues. With 4 bases clipped from V and 8 bases from J, the junction kept 10 bases outside the gene matches. The germline gives CDR1 SGHTA, CDR2 FQGNSA. The CDR3 coding sequence is TGTGCCAGCAGCTCCCAGGGACAGAAAGGGGGGGAGCTGTTTTTT. Translating gives CASSSQGQKGGELFF.

V is TRBV4-3 and J is TRBJ2-3; possible D gene TRBD1, 5 bases. Germline V CDR1 and CDR2: LGHNA, YSLEER. Between the trimmed V and J ends, which lost 0 bases and 4 bases, there was a span of 14 bases. This CDR3 is built from 16 residues. In nucleotides, the CDR3 is TGCGCCAGCAGCCAAGAGTTCAGGGCTATGTCAGATACGCAGTATTTT. It is translated as CASSQEFRAMSDTQYF.

This clone was found once. The genes are TRBV7-2 and TRBJ1-5; D is perhaps TRBD1 (5 bases). V lost 5 bases to trimming and J lost 2 bases, with 16 bases between them. CDR3 length: 16 amino acids. In germline, CDR1 is SGHTA, CDR2 FQGNSA. In DNA form, the CDR3 reads TGTGCCAGCAGCCCGCGGGGGGGAAGCGGCAATCAGCCCCAGCATTTT. Protein sequence: CASSPRGGSGNQPQHF.

The V gene is TRBV19, the J gene TRBJ2-3; a weak D match, TRBD1 (6 bases). CDR3 size: 13 residues. V lost 7 bases, J lost 4 bases, and 12 bases lay in between. Per the germline V gene, CDR1 is LNHDA and CDR2 is SQIVND (reference sequence). The CDR3 nucleotides are TGTGCCAGTACCCACAGGGTGGCAGATACGCAGTATTTT. Its protein is CASTHRVADTQYF.

This chain joins TRBV7-2 and TRBJ2-6, with D possibly being TRBD2 (6 bases). V was trimmed by 2 bases and J by 5 bases, leaving 16 bases between them. CDR3 length equals 17 residues. Germline lookup yields CDR1 SGHTA and CDR2 FQGNSA. In nucleotides, the CDR3 is TGTGCCAGCAGCTTAAAAACGGGACTTGGTCGGGCCAACGTCCTGACTTTC. It specifies CASSLKTGLGRANVLTF.

The CDR3 here is CASSFSPRTGSLDTQYF. In DNA, the CDR3 is TGTGCCAGCAGTTTTTCACCACGGACAGGTTCGCTAGATACGCAGTATTTT. V and J are TRBV28 and TRBJ2-3, with 7 bases lining up with TRBD1. The CDR3 extends over 17 amino acids. From germline, CDR1 is MDHEN and CDR2 SYDVKM. Losses at the gene ends were 3 bases for V and 5 bases for J; bases not matched to a gene: 14.

This chain uses TRBV19 with TRBJ2-3, with TRBD2 matching over 9 bases. Germline V lookup: CDR1 LNHDA, CDR2 SQIVND (reference sequence). V lost 5 bases to trimming and J lost 2 bases; unmatched junction nucleotides: 2. This CDR3 has 14 residues. Here the CDR3 DNA reads TGTGCCAGTAGTGTGGGACTAGCCACAGATACGCAGTATTTT. Translated, it gives CASSVGLATDTQYF.

The J gene is TRBJ1-2, the V gene TRBV12-3 or TRBV12-4; the D is unclear. Trimming shortened V by 2 bases and J by 10 bases, and 11 bases separated the two germline ends. The CDR3 contains 12 residues. In DNA form, the CDR3 reads TGTGCCAGCAGTTTATTCCGGAGCCCCTACACCTTC. It is translated as CASSLFRSPYTF.

The V and J genes are TRBV2 and TRBJ2-3, with 7 bases lining up with TRBD1. The junction had 4 bases not matched to a gene; V was cut back by 6 bases and J by 1 base. CDR3 size: 14 residues. Germline V lookup: CDR1 SNHLY, CDR2 FYNNEI. CDR3 sequence: CASRRQGGTDTQYF. The CDR3 DNA is TGTGCCAGCAGACGACAGGGAGGCACAGATACGCAGTATTTT.

This clone has only one observation. This sequence joins TRBV3-1 (or the pseudogene TRBV3-2) and TRBJ2-1, with 7 nucleotides matching TRBD2. This CDR3 region has 16 residues. Germline values: CDR1 LGHDT, CDR2 YNNKEL (reference sequence). V was clipped by 0 bases and J by 6 bases; unmatched bases: 8. The CDR3 here is CASSQDRGRASNEQFF. Written as DNA, the CDR3 is TGTGCCAGCAGCCAAGATCGGGGGAGGGCGTCCAATGAGCAGTTCTTC.

The chain recombines TRBV7-9 with TRBJ2-7; TRBD1 agrees at 7 bases. The CDR3 is 12 amino acids. CDR1 and CDR2 (germline): SEHNR, FQNEAQ (reference sequence). V was clipped by 10 bases and J by 0 bases; unmatched bases: 3. The CDR3 region has the DNA TGTGCCAACCGACAGGGCTCCTACGAGCAGTACTTC. It encodes CANRQGSYEQYF.

This chain joins TRBV7-6 and TRBJ2-3; D gene unclear. Germline-derived CDR1 and CDR2 are SGHVS and FNYEAQ. This CDR3 spans 14 amino acids. V shed 5 bases and J shed 2 bases, with 11 bases lying between them. As DNA, the CDR3 is TGTGCCAGCAGCCCCCCCGGAGTCACAGATACGCAGTATTTT. Protein sequence: CASSPPGVTDTQYF.

The V and J genes are TRBV5-5 and TRBJ1-5, with D unclear. The CDR3 has 14 amino acids. Germline V gene sequence: CDR1 SGHKS, CDR2 YYEKEE (reference sequence). Trimming cost V 1 base and J 9 bases, with 14 bases left between them. CDR3 sequence (DNA): TGTGCCAGCAGCTTGAGCGGAGCTGGTGTGCCCCAGCATTTT. Its protein product is CASSLSGAGVPQHF.

The rearrangement joins TRBV27 to TRBJ1-6; 10 positions match TRBD1. The CDR3 sequence is 15 residues long. Per germline, CDR1 MNHEY and CDR2 SMNVEV (reference sequence). Trimming cost V 2 bases and J 7 bases; bases outside gene matches: 2. CDR3 coding DNA: TGTGCCAGCAGTTTAGGGACAGGGGTAAATTCACCCCTCCACTTT. Its protein product is CASSLGTGVNSPLHF.

The rearrangement joins TRBV3-1 (or the pseudogene TRBV3-2) to TRBJ1-2, with 7 bases that match TRBD1. The CDR3 runs to 15 residues. Germline CDR1 reads LGHDT; CDR2 reads YNNKEL (reference sequence). J lost 8 bases, V lost 1 base, and 10 bases had no gene match. The CDR3 spells CASSQVVQGSQGYTF. The DNA for the CDR3 is TGTGCCAGCAGCCAAGTCGTACAGGGGTCCCAAGGCTACACCTTC.